This T cell receptor beta chain is from a study of radiation and T cells in renal cell carcinoma. Deletions cut 7 bases from V and 4 bases from J, with 13 bases between. The CDR3 contains 13 residues. CDR1 and CDR2 from the germline V gene are MNHNY and SVGAGI (reference sequence). As to time point: baseline pretreatment blood. Treatment defined: 15 Gy SBRT to primary tumor, nephrectomy 4 weeks later. The assay was immunoSEQ multiplex PCR, and TCRdb's table has in-frame clones only and misses some. The data contain roughly 130,000 clones, 88% of them singletons. The sequence was collected from a woman between 50 and 59 years old with renal cell carcinoma. The sequencing used blood, collected from a patient whose treatment included radiotherapy and nephrectomy. V is TRBV6-6 and J is TRBJ1-2; no firm D call. The CDR3 sequence: CASTSEEIYGYTF. CDR3 bases: TGTGCCAGCACCTCAGAGGAGATCTATGGCTACACCTTC.